Listed below are T cell receptor beta chains from one sample, sequenced in a study of T-cell reconstitution after alpha-beta-depleted transplantation in children. A single record per CDR3 protein comes from TCRdb applying MiXCR to the PCR reads. The sample carries around 400,000 distinct CDR3 sequences, about a fifth recorded once. The input for sequencing was PBMCs from the stem cell graft donor, taken from the stem cell graft. The receptors stem from a human donor who donated a stem cell graft to a child with acute myeloid leukemia. Each CDR3 is given with its conserved first and last residue. D genes are given only for firm matches. Clone size is given for some rows only: seen once, a few or many times, or a class if the clone is expanded.

size: once
D: TRBD2
J: TRBJ2-2
V: TRBV2
DNA: TGTGCCAGCAGTCCCCTCCGACTAGCGAGGAACACCGGGGAGCTGTTTTTT
CDR3: CASSPLRLARNTGELFF

size: few
D: .
J: TRBJ2-3
V: TRBV20-1
DNA: TGCAGTGCTACTCAGGCCATGACAGATACGCAGTATTTT
CDR3: CSATQAMTDTQYF

size: .
D: .
J: TRBJ2-5
V: TRBV28
DNA: TGTGCCAGCAGTCAGGGACATCAAGAGACCCAGTACTTC
CDR3: CASSQGHQETQYF

size: .
D: .
J: TRBJ2-3
V: TRBV7-2
DNA: TGTGCCAGCAGCAATCGACCTAGCCGACGCACAGATACGCAGTATTTT
CDR3: CASSNRPSRRTDTQYF

size: few
D: .
J: TRBJ2-7
V: TRBV24-1
DNA: TGTGCCACCAGTGACCCCGGCAGGGGATACGAGCAGTACTTC
CDR3: CATSDPGRGYEQYF

size: .
D: .
J: TRBJ2-7
V: TRBV11-2
DNA: TGTGCCAGCAGCTTAGAGGGAGGAAGCGCGTTCTCCTACGAGCAGTACTTC
CDR3: CASSLEGGSAFSYEQYF

size: .
D: .
J: TRBJ2-1
V: TRBV4-1
DNA: TGCGCCAGCAGCCAAGGGGATCTAGGGCCCCAGTTCTTC
CDR3: CASSQGDLGPQFF

size: .
D: .
J: TRBJ1-5
V: TRBV20-1
DNA: TGCAGTGCTAGAGTCACCGAGGGACAGCCCCAGCATTTT
CDR3: CSARVTEGQPQHF

size: .
D: TRBD1
J: TRBJ2-7
V: TRBV2
DNA: TGTGCCAGCAGTCCCCTGGACAGGGCATCCTACGAGCAGTACTTC
CDR3: CASSPLDRASYEQYF

size: many
D: .
J: TRBJ2-4
V: TRBV20-1
DNA: TGCAGTGCTACTGATTACCTAGGTAACGGAAACATTCAGTACTTC
CDR3: CSATDYLGNGNIQYF

size: many
D: .
J: TRBJ2-7
V: TRBV12-3/TRBV12-4
DNA: TGTGCCAGCAGTTTACGGAGGGACGAGCAGTACTTC
CDR3: CASSLRRDEQYF